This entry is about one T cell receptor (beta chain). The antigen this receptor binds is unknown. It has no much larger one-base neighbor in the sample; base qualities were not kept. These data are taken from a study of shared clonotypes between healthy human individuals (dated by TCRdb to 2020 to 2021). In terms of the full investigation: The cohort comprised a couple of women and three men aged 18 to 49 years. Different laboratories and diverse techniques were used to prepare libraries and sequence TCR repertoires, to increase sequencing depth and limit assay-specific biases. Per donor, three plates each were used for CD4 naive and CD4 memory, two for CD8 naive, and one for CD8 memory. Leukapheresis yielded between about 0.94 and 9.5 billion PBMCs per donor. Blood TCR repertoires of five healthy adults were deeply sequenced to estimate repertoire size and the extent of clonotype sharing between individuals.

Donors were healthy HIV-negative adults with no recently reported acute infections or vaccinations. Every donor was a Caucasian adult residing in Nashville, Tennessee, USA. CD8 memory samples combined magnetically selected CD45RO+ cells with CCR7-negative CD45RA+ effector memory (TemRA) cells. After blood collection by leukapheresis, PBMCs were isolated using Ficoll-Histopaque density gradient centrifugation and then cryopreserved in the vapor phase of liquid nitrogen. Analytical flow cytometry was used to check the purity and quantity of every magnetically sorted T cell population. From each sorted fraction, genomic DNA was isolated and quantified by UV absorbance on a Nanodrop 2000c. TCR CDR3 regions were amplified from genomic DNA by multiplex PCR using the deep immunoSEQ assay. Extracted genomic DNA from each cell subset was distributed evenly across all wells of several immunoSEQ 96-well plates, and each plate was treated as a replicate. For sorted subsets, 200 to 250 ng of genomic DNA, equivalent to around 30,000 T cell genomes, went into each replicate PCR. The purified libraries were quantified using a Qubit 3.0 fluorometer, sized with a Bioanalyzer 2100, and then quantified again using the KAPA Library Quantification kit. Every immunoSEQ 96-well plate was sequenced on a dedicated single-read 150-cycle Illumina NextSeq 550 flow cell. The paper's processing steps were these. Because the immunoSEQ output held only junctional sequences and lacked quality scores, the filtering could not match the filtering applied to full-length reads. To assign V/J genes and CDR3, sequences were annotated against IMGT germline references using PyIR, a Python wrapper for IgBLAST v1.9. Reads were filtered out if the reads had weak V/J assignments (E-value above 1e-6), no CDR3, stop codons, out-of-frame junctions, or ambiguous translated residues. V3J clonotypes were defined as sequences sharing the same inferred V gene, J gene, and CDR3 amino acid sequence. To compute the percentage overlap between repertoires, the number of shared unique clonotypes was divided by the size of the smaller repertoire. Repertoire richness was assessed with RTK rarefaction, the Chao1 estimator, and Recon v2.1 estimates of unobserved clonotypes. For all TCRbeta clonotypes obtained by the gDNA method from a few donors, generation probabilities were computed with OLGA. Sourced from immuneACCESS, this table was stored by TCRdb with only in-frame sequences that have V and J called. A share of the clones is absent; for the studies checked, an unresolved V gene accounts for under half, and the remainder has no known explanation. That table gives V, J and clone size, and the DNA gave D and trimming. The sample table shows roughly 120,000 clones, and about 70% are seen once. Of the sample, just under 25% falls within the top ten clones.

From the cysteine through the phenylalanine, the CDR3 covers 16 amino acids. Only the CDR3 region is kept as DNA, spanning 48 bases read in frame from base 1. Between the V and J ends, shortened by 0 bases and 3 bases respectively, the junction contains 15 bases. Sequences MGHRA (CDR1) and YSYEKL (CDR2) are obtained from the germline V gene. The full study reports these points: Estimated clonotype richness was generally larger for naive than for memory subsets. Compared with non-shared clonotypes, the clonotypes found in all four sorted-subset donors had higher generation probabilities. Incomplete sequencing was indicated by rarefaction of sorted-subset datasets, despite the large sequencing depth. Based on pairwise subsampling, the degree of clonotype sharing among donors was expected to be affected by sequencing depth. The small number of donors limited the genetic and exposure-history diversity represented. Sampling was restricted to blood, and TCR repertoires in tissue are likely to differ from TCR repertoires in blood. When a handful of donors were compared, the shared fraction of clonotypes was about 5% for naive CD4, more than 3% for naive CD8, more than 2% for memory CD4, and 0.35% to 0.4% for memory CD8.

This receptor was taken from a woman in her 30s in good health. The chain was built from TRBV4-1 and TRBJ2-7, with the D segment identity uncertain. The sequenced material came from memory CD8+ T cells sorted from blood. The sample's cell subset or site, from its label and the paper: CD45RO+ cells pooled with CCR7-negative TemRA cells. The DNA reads TGCGCCAGCAGCCAAGATAGTTGGCTAAACAACTACGAGCAGTACTTC. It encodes CASSQDSWLNNYEQYF.